The T cell receptor beta chain under discussion was sequenced for a study of blood T cell repertoires in COVID-19. As originally analysed: Estimation of nucleated cell counts was performed using reference gene primer amplification. Sequencing used immunoSEQ multiplex PCR; TCRdb keeps in-frame clones, though not all of them. That table gives V, J and clone size, and the DNA gave D and trimming. The repertoire includes about 220,000 clones, more than 70% of them detected once, and around 13% sits in the top ten. The germline V gene has CDR1 SGHRS and CDR2 YFSETQ. With 1 base removed from V and 5 bases from J, the gap between germline ends came to 9 bases. The CDR3 has 13 residues.

V gene TRBV5-1 combines with J gene TRBJ1-2; D unresolved. Sequenced sample: peripheral blood. The receptor comes from a human donor in a cohort sampled during active COVID-19. CDR3 protein: CASSLIAEYGYTF. The CDR3 coding sequence is TGCGCCAGCAGCTTGATCGCGGAATATGGCTACACCTTC.